The rows below give T cell receptor beta chains drawn from one sample of a study of early T cells in non-severe SARS-CoV-2 infection. MiXCR, run by TCRdb on the 5' RACE reads, gives a single entry per CDR3 protein. The table includes 35,000 to 45,000 distinct CDR3 sequences, 9% to 10% detected once. Sequencing was carried out using whole blood. The receptor source for this set is an adult who was a healthcare worker with PCR-confirmed SARS-CoV-2 infection or an uninfected control (not recorded which). Both conserved end residues are part of each CDR3. Each record gives: J gene, V gene, D gene, clone size, CDR3 DNA, CDR3 protein. D genes are given only for firm matches. Size tells how often a clone was seen (once, few, many) or the class of an expanded clone, and some rows leave it out.

J: TRBJ1-4; V: TRBV7-9; D: NA; size: few; DNA: TGTGCCAGCAGCCCCGGACAGAGTAATGAAAAACTGTTTTTT; CDR3: CASSPGQSNEKLFF
J: TRBJ2-7; V: TRBV20-1; D: NA; size: many; DNA: TGCAGTGCTAGACGGGCCAGCTCCTACGAGCAGTACTTC; CDR3: CSARRASSYEQYF
J: TRBJ2-1; V: TRBV27; D: NA; size: few; DNA: TGTGCCAGCAGTTTAGACGGGAGCTCCTACAATGAGCAGTTCTTC; CDR3: CASSLDGSSYNEQFF
J: TRBJ2-3; V: TRBV7-3; D: NA; size: few; DNA: TGTGCCAGCAGCCCCCTCGACGGATCAGATACGCAGTATTTT; CDR3: CASSPLDGSDTQYF
J: TRBJ2-2; V: TRBV6-5; D: NA; size: NA; DNA: TGTGCCAGCAGTTCGACGGATACGAACACCGGGGAGCTGTTTTTT; CDR3: CASSSTDTNTGELFF
J: TRBJ2-5; V: TRBV7-3; D: NA; size: many; DNA: TGTGCCAGCAGCTTAAGGGGTAGCGGGGACAGAGAGACCCAGTACTTC; CDR3: CASSLRGSGDRETQYF
J: TRBJ2-6; V: TRBV18; D: NA; size: NA; DNA: TGTGCCAGCTCACCAACGGCCGCGTCCGGGGCCAACGTCCTGACTTTC; CDR3: CASSPTAASGANVLTF
J: TRBJ2-1; V: TRBV11-2; D: TRBD2; size: few; DNA: TGTGCCAGCAGCACCTGGACTAGCGGGGGGGCGGATGAGCAGTTCTTC; CDR3: CASSTWTSGGADEQFF
J: TRBJ1-6; V: TRBV15; D: TRBD1; size: few; DNA: TGTGCCACAAGGGGGCAGATCATGGATAATTCACCCCTCCACTTT; CDR3: CATRGQIMDNSPLHF
J: TRBJ1-3; V: TRBV29-1; D: NA; size: NA; DNA: TGCAGCGTTGCCCGGAACTCTGGAAACACCATATATTTT; CDR3: CSVARNSGNTIYF
J: TRBJ2-3; V: TRBV29-1; D: TRBD2; size: NA; DNA: TGCAGCGTTGAAGCCAGCGGGGCCTCCACAGATACGCAGTATTTT; CDR3: CSVEASGASTDTQYF
J: TRBJ2-1; V: TRBV20-1; D: NA; size: many; DNA: TGCAGTGCTAGCGGATATGAGCAGTTCTTC; CDR3: CSASGYEQFF
J: TRBJ2-2; V: TRBV20-1; D: TRBD2; size: many; DNA: TGCAGTGCTAGGAACCTAGCGGGGGCGAACACCGGGGAGCTGTTTTTT; CDR3: CSARNLAGANTGELFF
J: TRBJ1-2; V: TRBV29-1; D: TRBD1; size: NA; DNA: TGCAGCGTTGGGGCAGGGGGCAACTATGGCTACACCTTC; CDR3: CSVGAGGNYGYTF
J: TRBJ1-2; V: TRBV12-3/TRBV12-4; D: NA; size: many; DNA: TGTGCCAGCAGTTTAGCGATGTCAGGGTACAGAAACTATGGCTACACCTTC; CDR3: CASSLAMSGYRNYGYTF
J: TRBJ1-5; V: TRBV5-6; D: NA; size: NA; DNA: TGTGCCAGCAGCTTGGGAGTCAATCAGCCCCAGCATTTT; CDR3: CASSLGVNQPQHF
J: TRBJ1-2; V: TRBV3-1; D: NA; size: many; DNA: TGTGCCAGCAGCCAAGATCCGCTAACCTATGGCTACACCTTC; CDR3: CASSQDPLTYGYTF
J: TRBJ2-1; V: TRBV27; D: TRBD2; size: many; DNA: TGTGCCAGCAGGGCCGGGACTAGCGGCAGCTCCTACAATGAGCAGTTCTTC; CDR3: CASRAGTSGSSYNEQFF
J: TRBJ2-2; V: TRBV7-3; D: NA; size: many; DNA: TGTGCCAGCAGCCTGACCGGGTCTTCCACCGGGGAGCTGTTTTTT; CDR3: CASSLTGSSTGELFF
J: TRBJ2-1; V: TRBV7-3; D: TRBD1; size: few; DNA: TGTGCCAGCAGCTCACCGGGACAGCTAGACAATGAGCAGTTCTTC; CDR3: CASSSPGQLDNEQFF
J: TRBJ1-1; V: TRBV6-2/TRBV6-3; D: TRBD1; size: few; DNA: TGTGCCAGCAGCCGAAACAGACAGGGGAACACTGAAGCTTTCTTT; CDR3: CASSRNRQGNTEAFF
J: TRBJ1-2; V: TRBV20-1; D: NA; size: few; DNA: TGCAGTGCCGACGACAGTAACTATGGCTACACCTTC; CDR3: CSADDSNYGYTF
J: TRBJ2-7; V: TRBV30; D: NA; size: many; DNA: TGTGCCTACCGCCCTGGGGTCTCCTACGAGCAGTACTTC; CDR3: CAYRPGVSYEQYF
J: TRBJ1-5; V: TRBV12-3/TRBV12-4; D: NA; size: few; DNA: TGTGCCAGCAGTTCTACAGATCAGCCCCAGCATTTT; CDR3: CASSSTDQPQHF
J: TRBJ2-7; V: TRBV6-1; D: TRBD2; size: many; DNA: TGTGCCAGCATATGGAGACTAGCGGCGCCCTCCTACGAGCAGTACTTC; CDR3: CASIWRLAAPSYEQYF
J: TRBJ2-3; V: TRBV5-6; D: NA; size: many; DNA: TGTGCCAGCAGCTCCGCGGGGCTTAGCACAGATACGCAGTATTTT; CDR3: CASSSAGLSTDTQYF
J: TRBJ1-6; V: TRBV12-3/TRBV12-4; D: NA; size: NA; DNA: TGTGCCAGCAGTCCAACAGGGTCTAATTCACCCCTCCACTTT; CDR3: CASSPTGSNSPLHF
J: TRBJ1-1; V: TRBV7-2; D: TRBD1; size: many; DNA: TGTGCCAGCAGCCCGACAGGGGACTACACTGAAGCTTTCTTT; CDR3: CASSPTGDYTEAFF
J: TRBJ2-2; V: TRBV7-9; D: NA; size: many; DNA: TGTGCCAGCAGAGTGACCGGGGAGCTGTTTTTT; CDR3: CASRVTGELFF
J: TRBJ1-2; V: TRBV29-1; D: NA; size: few; DNA: TGCAGCGTTGAAACAGGGTATGGCTACACCTTC; CDR3: CSVETGYGYTF
J: TRBJ1-4; V: TRBV4-1; D: TRBD1; size: few; DNA: TGCGCCAGCAGCCAAGATGTGGGACAGCTAAGAACAACTAATGAAAAACTGTTTTTT; CDR3: CASSQDVGQLRTTNEKLFF
J: TRBJ1-1; V: TRBV6-1; D: NA; size: many; DNA: TGTGCCAGCAGCCTGCTCAGGGCGGATGAAGCTTTCTTT; CDR3: CASSLLRADEAFF
J: TRBJ2-5; V: TRBV10-3; D: NA; size: many; DNA: TGTGCCATCAGTTTCGGCCCGAATCGGGAGACCCAGTACTTC; CDR3: CAISFGPNRETQYF
J: TRBJ1-1; V: TRBV29-1; D: NA; size: many; DNA: TGCAGCGCTAAACAGGGTTCTAACACTGAAGCTTTCTTT; CDR3: CSAKQGSNTEAFF
J: TRBJ2-1; V: TRBV7-3; D: NA; size: few; DNA: TGTGCCAGCAGCCCTCGGGGGGCCTACTACAATGAGCAGTTCTTC; CDR3: CASSPRGAYYNEQFF
J: TRBJ2-7; V: TRBV12-3/TRBV12-4; D: NA; size: few; DNA: TGTGCCAGCAGCCGCATGGACGGCTCATATACCTACGAGCAGTACTTC; CDR3: CASSRMDGSYTYEQYF
J: TRBJ1-5; V: TRBV10-3; D: TRBD1; size: many; DNA: TGTGCCATCAGGACAGGGGGGAATCAGCCCCAGCATTTT; CDR3: CAIRTGGNQPQHF
J: TRBJ1-2; V: TRBV29-1; D: NA; size: NA; DNA: TGCAGCGTTGTTACAGTTAACTATGGCTACACCTTC; CDR3: CSVVTVNYGYTF
J: TRBJ2-1; V: TRBV6-5; D: NA; size: NA; DNA: TGTGCCAGCAGTCATCAAGACTACAATGAGCAGTTCTTC; CDR3: CASSHQDYNEQFF
J: TRBJ1-2; V: TRBV19; D: NA; size: many; DNA: TGTGCCAGTAGTCCCTGGGGTGACAGCAACCCTCACTATGGCTACACCTTC; CDR3: CASSPWGDSNPHYGYTF
J: TRBJ2-3; V: TRBV30; D: NA; size: few; DNA: TGTGCCTGGAAGGCCCCTAGCCGGGGAGGACCCACAGATACGCAGTATTTT; CDR3: CAWKAPSRGGPTDTQYF
J: TRBJ2-3; V: TRBV9; D: NA; size: many; DNA: TGTGCCAGCAGCGTGACGGGGTTGACAGATACGCAGTATTTT; CDR3: CASSVTGLTDTQYF
J: TRBJ2-5; V: TRBV7-2; D: NA; size: many; DNA: TGTGCCAGCAGCTTAGCCAGACAAGAGACCCAGTACTTC; CDR3: CASSLARQETQYF
J: TRBJ2-7; V: TRBV13; D: TRBD2; size: medium-sized; DNA: TGTGCCAGCAGTTGGCGGGGGGGCAACCGTGAGCAGTACTTC; CDR3: CASSWRGGNREQYF
J: TRBJ1-2; V: TRBV14; D: NA; size: many; DNA: TGTGCCAGCAGCCGGGACCTAACTAACTATGGCTACACCTTC; CDR3: CASSRDLTNYGYTF
J: TRBJ1-2; V: TRBV20-1; D: NA; size: many; DNA: TGCAGTGCTAGAGACCAACAGGGAGTTCATGGCTACACCTTC; CDR3: CSARDQQGVHGYTF
J: TRBJ2-7; V: TRBV28; D: TRBD2; size: many; DNA: TGTGCCAGCAGACTGTCCGGGGGGTCCTACGAGCAGTACTTC; CDR3: CASRLSGGSYEQYF
J: TRBJ2-1; V: TRBV10-3; D: NA; size: many; DNA: TGTGCCATCAACTCCCAACCCTACAATGAGCAGTTCTTC; CDR3: CAINSQPYNEQFF
J: TRBJ2-2; V: TRBV3-1; D: NA; size: many; DNA: TGTGCCAGCAGCCAAGTGCCCGGGGCGCTCAGCGGGGAGCTGTTTTTT; CDR3: CASSQVPGALSGELFF
J: TRBJ2-7; V: TRBV9; D: TRBD2; size: few; DNA: TGTGCCAGCAGCCCACGGACTAGCGGGGGGGACGAGCAGTACTTC; CDR3: CASSPRTSGGDEQYF
J: TRBJ2-3; V: TRBV29-1; D: NA; size: many; DNA: TGCAGTACAGGGCCCTCTGGCACAGATACGCAGTATTTT; CDR3: CSTGPSGTDTQYF
J: TRBJ2-5; V: TRBV7-2; D: TRBD2; size: many; DNA: TGTGCCAGCAGCCCCCCCATCGGGGGGGCCACAGAGACCCAGTACTTC; CDR3: CASSPPIGGATETQYF
J: TRBJ1-5; V: TRBV11-2; D: TRBD1; size: few; DNA: TGTGCCAGCAGCCCTCCCCGCCCGGGACAGGGGCCCGGCGGTAGCAATCAGCCCCAGCATTTT; CDR3: CASSPPRPGQGPGGSNQPQHF
J: TRBJ2-7; V: TRBV28; D: NA; size: few; DNA: TGTGCCAGCAGTCTTAAGCGCGAGCAGTACTTC; CDR3: CASSLKREQYF
J: TRBJ2-3; V: TRBV12-3/TRBV12-4; D: TRBD2; size: few; DNA: TGTGCCAGCAGTTCGGGGGGGCTTGGCACAGATACGCAGTATTTT; CDR3: CASSSGGLGTDTQYF
J: TRBJ2-7; V: TRBV5-1; D: NA; size: NA; DNA: TGCGCCAGCAGCTTAGGTCGGCAGGGTCTCGAGCAGTACTTC; CDR3: CASSLGRQGLEQYF
J: TRBJ2-1; V: TRBV11-3; D: TRBD2; size: NA; DNA: TGTGCCAGCAGCTTATCTAGCGGGGGTGTGGATGAGCAGTTCTTC; CDR3: CASSLSSGGVDEQFF
J: TRBJ2-1; V: TRBV29-1; D: TRBD1; size: many; DNA: TGCAGCTCGCACAGGGGAGATGAGCAGTTCTTC; CDR3: CSSHRGDEQFF
J: TRBJ1-1; V: TRBV5-4; D: NA; size: many; DNA: TGTGCCAGCAGCCCCAGACCGGGTACTGAAGCTTTCTTT; CDR3: CASSPRPGTEAFF
J: TRBJ1-4; V: TRBV20-1; D: TRBD1; size: NA; DNA: TGCAGTGCCTCACGGACAGGGGACGAAAAACTGTTTTTT; CDR3: CSASRTGDEKLFF